This T cell receptor beta chain was profiled in a study of cytomegalovirus exposure and HLA in healthy donors (dated by TCRdb to about 2017). Regarding the complete study: An earlier analysis of several hundred of the donors reported over 250 Gb of sequence data and 100 million to 120 million unique TCR beta sequences obtained from 180 million or so T cells. Both class I and class II loci were covered by HLA typing, at four-digit resolution. A later analysis re-examined previously published TCR beta repertoires from hundreds of donors and added high-resolution HLA genotyping to investigate patterns of TCR occurrence. Among over 350 genotyped donors of the cohort, an average of around 240,000 unique TCR beta nucleotide sequences were sequenced per donor, roughly 20% of them non-productive. The study combined high-throughput TCR immunosequencing, statistical association of individual TCRs with disease status, and machine learning to predict cytomegalovirus infection status. Genome-wide SNP genotypes for about three fifths of the roughly 670 donors were used in a later genetic analysis, which treated that subset as a discovery cohort. In an earlier analysis of a few hundred of the donors, high-throughput TCR beta sequencing was used to judge whether each TCR beta V gene segment behaved as functional or pseudogenic. In the later analysis, no new phenotypic data were used to find candidate immune exposures; instead, reliance was placed on TCR beta sequences and their occurrence across donors. Alongside the repertoire data, information on donor age, sex, ethnicity and CMV serostatus was compiled. Besides the first cohort of 666 subjects, a separate validation cohort made up of roughly 130 different subjects was used. Among the roughly 390 genotyped donors, around 79% belonged to the genetic ancestry cluster associated with self-reported Caucasian donors. The study was designed to test whether signatures of past pathogen exposure could be identified by cataloging public T cell receptors. The number of donors typed differed by locus, with roughly 620-630 for A, B, C, DRB1 and DQB1, more than 500 for DQA1, under 610 for DPA1, and approximately 470 for DPB1. Every repertoire in the discovery cohort had been generated on one and the same sequencing platform. Using immunosequencing, the study profiled T cell repertoires from fewer than 850 subjects and related those repertoires to cytomegalovirus serostatus. Roughly 320 gigabases of sequencing data and 70 million to 95 million unique TCR sequences made up an early release that covered approximately 700 HLA-typed donors. A handful of DR-DQ haplotypes were handled as single units for association and clustering because linkage in the cohort was strong. Here is what the overall study found, with its caveats: Cytomegalovirus status was reported to be diagnosed by the classifier with high specificity and sensitivity in both the original and validation cohorts. In a later analysis, most CMV-associated TCR beta chains were found to appear HLA-restricted, with HLA associations seemingly driven largely by CMV exposure. An earlier analysis of around 500 of the donors showed that most TCR beta V segments appeared in productive rearrangements either about 87% or about 30% of the time, which broadly matched IMGT annotations. Because HLA typing was unavailable for some donors at each locus, only the typed subset was used in association tests. According to a later analysis, parvovirus B19, influenza, CMV and Epstein-Barr virus appeared linked to several top co-occurrence clusters. A total of roughly 160 TCR beta chains were listed by the study as associated with cytomegalovirus. The earlier analysis of approximately 560 of the donors excluded roughly 17 rarely observed V segments, including chromosome 9 orphons, because counts were too low. In a later analysis, HLA-associated TCR beta chains showed more clonal expansion and lower generation probabilities than non-associated chains that were equally common. The authors suggested that the approach could potentially be generalized to other disease states and immunological phenotypes. Only TCR beta chains were sequenced in this cohort, and the absence of alpha or paired-chain data limited detectable features. A later genetic analysis reported fewer N-insertions in productive TCRs among donors in an Asian-associated ancestry cluster than the roughly 720-donor mean. Across donors, most TCR sequences were observed very rarely, whereas some public TCRs were present in many individuals. V-gene and J-gene trimming of TCR beta chains was associated with a missense DCLRE1C variant in a later genetic analysis, and the association was replicated in an independent cohort. A cluster of highly shared sequence variants was judged likely to be a technical artifact of the sequencing pipeline. A few of the identified cytomegalovirus-associated TCR beta chains were confirmed in vitro to be specific for cytomegalovirus antigens. CMV serostatus was the only immune exposure information available for the cohort. A further reported finding was that TCR beta sequences accurately predicted the HLA-A and HLA-B alleles for most subjects in the first cohort. Because the 87-base-pair reads could not distinguish some IMGT-functional V segments, including TRBV6-2 and TRBV6-3, those segments were excluded. A later analysis found that TCR association rates varied across HLA loci, with DRB1 alleles showing the most associated TCRs and HLA-C alleles the fewest. Presence/absence analyses assumed roughly uniform sequencing depth across donors, an assumption that may not hold. A later analysis associated approximately 17,000 TCR beta sequences with specific HLA alleles at a false discovery rate of 0.05. Strong co-occurrence of HLA alleles, especially DR and DQ, made assigning TCR associations to individual alleles difficult. Linkage disequilibrium might explain the correlated functional status among segregating V segments, but an unknown experimental factor could not be excluded.

Library preparation was by the immunoSEQ multiplex PCR assay. The multiplex PCR relied on a mix of 60 forward primers for TCR Vbeta segments and 13 reverse primers for TCR Jbeta segments. The CDR3 region of rearranged TCR beta genes was amplified from genomic DNA by a multiplex PCR assay. On the Illumina HiSeq System, the amplified TCR beta libraries were sequenced as 87-base-pair reads. Per the authors' processing: A later analysis tallied tens of millions of unique TCR beta chains across the 666 repertoires, and about 10 million of those chains were shared by two or more donors. To remove PCR and sequencing errors, raw reads were error-corrected and collapsed into unique sequences using a nearest-neighbor algorithm that merged closely related sequences. To assign V, D and J gene segments, CDR3 sequences were aligned to IMGT reference sequences. For a sequence to be retained, a match of at least six nucleotides to both a V gene segment and a J gene segment was required. Rearrangements were called productive when the CDR3 lacked stop codons and stayed in frame with V and J; all others were non-productive. CDR3 was defined according to IMGT convention as the region running from the second conserved V-encoded cysteine to the conserved J-encoded phenylalanine. The earlier analysis of about 500 of the donors excluded sequences that lacked an unambiguous match to a single V gene segment. An earlier analysis of several hundred of the donors called V segments functional above 56.7% productive rearrangements and segregating when the between-donor standard deviation exceeded 5%. A statistical classification framework was built for diagnosing cytomegalovirus status from the catalog of TCR beta chain sequences. In a later analysis, TCR nucleotide sequences were compared against IMGT/GENE-DB human TR gene sequences so that V and J genes could be assigned. In a later analysis, CDR3 sequences and most-parsimonious VDJ recombination scenarios were assigned using the TCRdist pipeline. In a later analysis, every TCR beta chain was defined by the combination of its CDR3 amino acid sequence and its V-gene family, and reads without a unique V-gene family were dropped. A later analysis removed several hundred highly shared, low-generation-probability nucleotide sequences to deal with suspected cross-contamination and a sequencing artifact. A later analysis calculated a clonal expansion index for each public chain from normalized within-repertoire ranks of inferred template counts. Generation probabilities in a later analysis came from a VDJ recombination model fitted to out-of-frame rearrangements, and those results were checked against IGoR. Hypergeometric tests were used in a later analysis to score TCR-TCR, TCR-HLA and TCR-CMV co-occurrence, with a repertoire-size bias correction applied to the TCR pairs. In a later analysis, false discovery rates were estimated by permuting HLA or CMV assignments 20 times. In a later analysis, co-occurring TCRs were grouped using DBSCAN, and TCRdist sequence similarity was added for clustering within HLA-allele-positive subsets. For co-occurrence clustering, repertoires with fewer than 30,000 or more than 120,000 public chains were excluded, along with a handful of repertoires with anomalous nucleotide sharing. TCRdb holds this immuneACCESS table with in-frame rearrangements only. Some clones are missing; in checked studies, unresolved V genes explain under half, and the rest has no known cause. The D gene and trimming were derived from the DNA, and the V and J assignments and clone size from that table. The sample data list some 65,000 clones, and less than 70% of these were observed just once. Around 2.8% of the sample comes from the top ten.

Worth noting for this clone: What this receptor recognizes is not known. Base quality data are lacking; no much larger clone is found one base away.

The CDR3 goes from the cysteine to the phenylalanine over 18 residues. This entry keeps only the CDR3 DNA: 54 bases, framed from base 1. V is trimmed back by 4 bases and J by 0 bases, and the junction contains 6 bases that no gene match accounts for. The germline V gene gives CDR1 as SGHDN and CDR2 as FVKESK. The cohort comprised several hundred healthy bone marrow donors. All cohort members were sampled while nominally healthy, although unrecorded immune exposures were likely present. The donor was CMV seronegative and was included in the group of several hundred seronegative cohort members. A peripheral blood sample was collected from each donor, and TCR beta sequencing was performed on peripheral blood mononuclear cells. Genomic DNA was extracted from the blood cell samples with the Qiagen DNeasy Blood Extraction Kit.

The sequence joins TRBV14 to TRBJ2-1; the junction holds 13 bases that match TRBD2. The TCR originated in a man aged 25 to 40 in good health and CMV-seronegative. The material sequenced was PBMCs. The DNA reads as follows: TGTGCCAGCAGCCGAGGGACTAGCGGGGAAAACTCCTACAATGAGCAGTTCTTC. It translates to CASSRGTSGENSYNEQFF.